Listed here is a single T cell receptor beta chain. What it recognizes is unknown. This sample was taken from a study of human T cells and chemical hapten exposure. Specified time point: pre-sensitization, week 0. The treatment here: therapeutic diphenylcyclopropenone sensitization with weekly scalp DPC. The germline CDR1 and CDR2 sequences are MNHEY and SVGAGI. The CDR3 runs 14 residues. The V end lost 6 bases, the J end lost 2 bases, and 13 bases lay between the germline ends. Study-wide results and caveats: Healthy people's immune response may differ from that of the donors, who had alopecia. There was no change with DPC sensitization in TCRs above 1 in 1000 frequency.

As the library was built, unique molecular identifiers were attached to individual cDNA molecules. One entry per CDR3 protein, called by TCRdb with MiXCR from the RACE reads. Among about 74,000 distinct CDR3 sequences listed, 12% to 15% were seen once. This clonotype originated in a woman between 45 and 60 years old with alopecia areata. Some clones in this sample may be carry-over from other donors' samples. This chain connects TRBV6-5 to TRBJ1-2; no clear D. The sequenced sample was whole blood, obtained in connection with sensitization to the hapten diphenylcyclopropenone (DPC). CDR3 amino acids: CASSYTSLNYGYTF. CDR3 DNA sequence: TGTGCCAGCAGCTACACGTCTTTAAACTATGGCTACACCTTC.